A single T cell receptor (beta chain) is shown here with its context. Antigen: not known. The data were taken from a study of molecular identifiers for immune sequencing clone quantification. Regarding the study as a whole: Identical TCR molecules that share a barcode could lead to an underestimation of highly expanded clone sizes. Among effectors, clones above 20 RNA copies held over 98% of molecules; among naive cells, under 1%.

TCRdb called the PCR reads again in MiXCR, with one record for every CDR3 protein. The table has some 680,000 distinct CDR3 sequences, less than 30% seen once; the top ten hold roughly 0.83%. This clonotype was obtained from a human donor in good health. Some libraries in this study had Jurkat cell RNA spiked in. Sequencing input: naive CD8+ T cells from blood, with Jurkat cell RNA spiked in. The subset denotes: FACS-sorted CD8+CD4-CCR7+CD45RA+ naive T cells.

The CDR3 DNA is TGTGCCAGCAGCTTGGGCGGGCTAGCGCAAACACAAGAGACCCAGTACTTC. Translating gives CASSLGGLAQTQETQYF. The gene calls are TRBV12-3 or TRBV12-4 and TRBJ2-5, with D possibly being TRBD2 (6 bases). The CDR3 is 17 residues long. Trimming removed 6 bases at V and 2 bases at J, with 22 bases between.